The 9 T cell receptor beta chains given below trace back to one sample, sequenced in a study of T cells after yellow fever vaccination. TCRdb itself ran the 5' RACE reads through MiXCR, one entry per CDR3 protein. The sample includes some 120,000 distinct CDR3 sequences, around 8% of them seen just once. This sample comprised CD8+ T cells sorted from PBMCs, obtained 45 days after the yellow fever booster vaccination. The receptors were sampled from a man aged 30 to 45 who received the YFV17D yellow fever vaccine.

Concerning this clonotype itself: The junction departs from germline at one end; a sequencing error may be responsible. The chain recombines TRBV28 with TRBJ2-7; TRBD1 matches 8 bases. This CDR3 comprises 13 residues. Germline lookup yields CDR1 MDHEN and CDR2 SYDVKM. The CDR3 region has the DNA TGTGCCAGCAGTGTGCTACAGGGGGAATCGAAGGGCTTC. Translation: CASSVLQGESKGF.

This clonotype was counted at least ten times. The CDR3 loop reads CASSLAFNEQFF. The CDR3 DNA reads as TGTGCCAGCAGTTTAGCCTTCAATGAGCAGTTCTTC. This chain links TRBV12-3 or TRBV12-4 with TRBJ2-1, with unresolved D. V lost 0 bases and J 6 bases, leaving 3 bases between the germline ends. The CDR3 length is 12 residues.

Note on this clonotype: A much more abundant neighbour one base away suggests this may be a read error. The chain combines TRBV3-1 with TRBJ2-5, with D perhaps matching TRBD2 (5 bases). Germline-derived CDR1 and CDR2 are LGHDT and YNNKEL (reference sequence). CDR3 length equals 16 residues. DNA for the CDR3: TGTGTCAGCAGCCAAGATCTTCGGGGTAACCAAGAGACCCAGTACTTC. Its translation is CVSSQDLRGNQETQYF.

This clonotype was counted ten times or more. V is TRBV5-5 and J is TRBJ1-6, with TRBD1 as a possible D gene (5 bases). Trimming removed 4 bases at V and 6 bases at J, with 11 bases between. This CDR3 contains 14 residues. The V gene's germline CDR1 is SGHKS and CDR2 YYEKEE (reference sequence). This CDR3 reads CASSEGLGNSPLHF. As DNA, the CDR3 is TGTGCCAGCAGCGAGGGACTGGGTAATTCACCCCTCCACTTT.

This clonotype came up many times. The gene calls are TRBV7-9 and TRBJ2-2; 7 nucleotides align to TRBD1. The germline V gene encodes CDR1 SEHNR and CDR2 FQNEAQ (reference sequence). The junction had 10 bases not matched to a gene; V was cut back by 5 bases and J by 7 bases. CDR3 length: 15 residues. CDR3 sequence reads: CASSLRQGLGGELFF. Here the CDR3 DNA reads TGTGCCAGCAGCCTTCGACAGGGCCTAGGCGGGGAGCTGTTTTTT.

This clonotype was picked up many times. CDR3 protein: CASSDETQYF. The DNA for the CDR3 is TGTGCCAGCAGCGATGAGACCCAGTACTTC. The chain joins TRBV11-1 to TRBJ2-5; no clear D. The CDR3 consists of 10 residues. V shed 5 bases and J shed 5 bases, with 3 bases lying between them. Germline V CDR1 and CDR2: SGHAT, FQDESV (reference sequence).

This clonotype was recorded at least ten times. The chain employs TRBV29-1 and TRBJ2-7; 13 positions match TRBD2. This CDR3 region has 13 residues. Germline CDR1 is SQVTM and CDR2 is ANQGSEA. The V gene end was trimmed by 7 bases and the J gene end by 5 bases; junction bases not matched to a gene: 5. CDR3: CSAWTSGSHEQYF. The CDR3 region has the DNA TGCAGCGCCTGGACTAGCGGGAGCCACGAGCAGTACTTC.

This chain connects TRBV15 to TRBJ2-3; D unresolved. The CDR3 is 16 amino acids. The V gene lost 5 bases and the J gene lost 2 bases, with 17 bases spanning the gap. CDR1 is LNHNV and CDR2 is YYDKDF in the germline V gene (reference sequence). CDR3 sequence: CATSRPSSLVTDTQYF. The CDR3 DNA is TGTGCCACCAGCCGCCCCTCCTCCCTTGTCACAGATACGCAGTATTTT.

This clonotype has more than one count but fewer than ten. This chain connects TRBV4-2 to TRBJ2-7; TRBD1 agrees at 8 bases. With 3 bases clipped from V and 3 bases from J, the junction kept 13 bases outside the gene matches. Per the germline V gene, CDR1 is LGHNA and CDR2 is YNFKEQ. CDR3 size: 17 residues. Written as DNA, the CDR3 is TGTGCCAGCAGCCAGGGGCTGGGCGGGACAGGTCACTACGAGCAGTACTTC. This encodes CASSQGLGGTGHYEQYF.